This T cell receptor beta chain was observed in a study of PD-1 blockade in classical Hodgkin lymphoma (TCRdb year 2020). At the level of the whole study: Nivolumab dosing was 3 mg/kg intravenously every 2 weeks, continuing until either disease progression or unacceptable toxicity. A peripheral blood immune signature of response to PD-1 blockade in classical Hodgkin lymphoma was defined using TCR beta sequencing and CyTOF. Beyond this particular receptor, the publication reports: Baseline diversity similar to that of newly diagnosed patients was observed in trial patients achieving complete response, whereas significantly lower diversity was observed in partial responders and progressors. Patients starting nivolumab less than 1 year after ASCT had lower diversity and were excluded from later analyses to avoid confounding by immune reconstitution. Only a single clinical trial cohort was studied, and what caused the repertoire differences, possibly disease activity or prior therapy, remained undefined. A significant rise by C4D1 was seen in CD4+ but not CD8+ TCR diversity (p=0.0027 vs p=0.16), with the rise being most apparent in complete responders (p=0.02). Baseline TCR diversity was reported as lower in newly diagnosed patients than in healthy donors, and lower still in relapsed/refractory patients.

Per the publication, the time point label means: cycle 4 day 1 (C4D1), after less than 7 weeks of nivolumab. Every trial patient had relapsed after autologous stem cell transplantation, and cohorts A, B and C differed in prior brentuximab vedotin exposure. Using a Miltenyi CD8+ T cell isolation kit, CD8+ T cells were purified from thawed PBMCs through magnetic negative selection. The trial cohort comprised some 60 patients with relapsed/refractory classical Hodgkin lymphoma whose best overall responses were complete response, partial response or progressive disease. Single-agent nivolumab was administered to trial patients in the multi-cohort phase II CheckMate 205 trial. Best overall response was determined by an independent review committee according to the 2007 International Working Group response criteria. Trial PBMCs were obtained immediately prior to nivolumab initiation (C1D1) and on therapy at cycle 2 day 1 and cycle 4 day 1. Peripheral blood was collected in 8 mL Vacutainer Cell Preparation Tubes, from which PBMCs were isolated by centrifugation and then cryopreserved. Purified CD4+ and CD8+ fractions were generated only in cases for which an additional PBMC sample was available. Magnetically labelled cells were removed on LS columns in a quadroMACS separator, and the flow-through was collected as the purified fraction.

The Qiagen DNeasy kit was used to extract genomic DNA from unsorted PBMCs and from the negatively selected CD4+ and CD8+ fractions. TCR beta CDR3 regions were amplified by immunoSEQ multiplex PCR using primers annealing to V and J segments. A synthetic immune receptor repertoire was used to minimize amplification bias, and remaining bias was computationally removed after sequencing. As for the authors' bioinformatics: Custom Python scripts were used to quantify repertoire diversity as the Shannon entropy index. Unsorted, CD4+ and CD8+ repertoires were examined separately, except in combined analyses, for which CD4+ and CD8+ sequences were merged in silico. A clone was considered expanded if an increase in frequency of at least 2-fold after treatment relative to C1D1 was found, and a pseudocount of 0.5 was applied to clones undetected at baseline. Clones with 0 or 1 copy at C1D1 were defined as singleton clones, while clones with 2 or more copies were defined as non-singleton clones. Clones expanded in unsorted samples were labelled as CD4+, CD8+ or unknown by matching protein sequences in sorted samples from the same patient. Wilcoxon tests were applied to paired samples to test diversity changes from C1D1 to C4D1. What TCRdb holds here is the immuneACCESS table cut down to in-frame rearrangements. Part of the clones is not present; checked against another copy, under half of the missing clones reflect an unresolved V gene, and the others are unexplained. V, J and clone size derive from that table, while D and trimming were established from the DNA sequence. In all, the sample holds 20,000 or so clones, and 88% of those were seen once. Roughly 4.7% of the sample comes from the top ten.

From cysteine to phenylalanine, the CDR3 is 14 amino acids long. The CDR3 DNA has 42 bases and is translated from base 1. V loses 6 bases, J loses 7 bases, and the germline ends lie 14 bases apart. The CDR1 and CDR2 encoded by the germline V gene are SGHRS and YFSETQ. A word on this clone: The clone's antigen remains unknown. No base qualities exist here, and no much larger clone lies one base off it.

The sample consisted of CD8+ T cells from blood, taken before the fourth cycle of nivolumab. This clonotype was sampled from a human donor with classical Hodgkin lymphoma. The V gene is TRBV5-1 and the J gene is TRBJ1-6, and possibly TRBD1, on 6 matching bases. This receptor carries the CDR3 CASTSNRENSPLHF. The bases are TGCGCCAGCACTAGTAACAGGGAAAATTCACCCCTCCACTTT. This CDR3, with the reference TRBV5-1 and TRBJ1-6 proteins standing in past its ends, gives the full variable domain KAGVTQTPRYLIKTRGQQVTLSCSPISGHRSVSWYQQTPGQGLQFLFEYFSETQRNKGNFPGRFSGRQFSNSRSEMNVSTLELGDSALYLCASTSNRENSPLHFGNGTRLTVT.